Only a few counts were recorded for the clone carrying this T cell receptor (beta chain). The antigen is not known. The source of the sample is a study of cytomegalovirus exposure and HLA in healthy donors. Study-wide results and limits: Specific recognition of CMV antigens was confirmed in vitro for a few chains (all CMV-associated).

This CDR3 contains 19 residues. Germline trimming cut 4 bases from V and 2 bases from J; bases unmatched to any gene: 9. Germline V gene data show CDR1 as SEHNR and CDR2 as FQNEAQ (reference sequence). Assay used: immunoSEQ multiplex PCR; TCRdb lists only in-frame clones, some missing. The sample includes more than 95,000 clones, roughly nine tenths of them seen just once. This receptor was identified in a woman aged 18-35 years in good health and CMV-seronegative. Sequencing was done on a sample of PBMCs. The chain recombines TRBV7-9 with TRBJ2-2; 14 positions agree with TRBD2. CDR3: CASSSLGLAGGLNTGELFF. The CDR3 DNA sequence: TGTGCCAGCAGCTCCCTTGGACTAGCGGGGGGCCTCAACACCGGGGAGCTGTTTTTT. The full variable domain, completed using reference TRBV7-9 and TRBJ2-2, is DTGVSQNPRHKITKRGQNVTFRCDPISEHNRLYWYRQTLGQGPEFLTYFQNEAQLEKSRLLSDRFSAERPKGSFSTLEIQRTEQGDSAMYLCASSSLGLAGGLNTGELFFGEGSRLTVL.